A selection of T cell receptor beta chains follows, all from one sample in a study of response to subunit inactivated influenza vaccine. TCRdb independently ran MiXCR on the RT-PCR reads; one entry per CDR3 protein. The sample contains a few hundred thousand distinct CDR3 sequences, 13% to 15% of which appear only once. The sequencing used PBMCs from blood, collected roughly 12 days after vaccination. The receptors were sampled from a man over 45 who received an inactivated influenza vaccine. Both conserved end residues are part of each CDR3. D genes are given only for firm matches. Expanded clones get a size class; other rows say once, few or many, or leave the size out.

. TRBJ2-3 TRBV12-3/TRBV12-4 TRBD2 CASTPLLGREGPTDTQYF TGTGCCAGCACCCCCCTGTTGGGGCGGGAGGGCCCTACAGATACGCAGTATTTT
few TRBJ2-2 TRBV20-1 TRBD2 CSARRRGEITGELFF TGCAGTGCTAGACGCCGGGGGGAGATCACCGGGGAGCTGTTTTTT
. TRBJ1-1 TRBV3-1 . CASSQENPTEAFF TGTGCCAGCAGCCAAGAGAATCCGACTGAAGCTTTCTTT
many TRBJ2-2 TRBV4-2 . CASSHGTVKTGELFF TGTGCCAGCAGCCACGGGACTGTGAAGACCGGGGAGCTGTTTTTT
once TRBJ2-5 TRBV6-2/TRBV6-3 TRBD1 CASSPTGGKIQYF TGTGCCAGCAGCCCTACAGGGGGGAAGATCCAGTACTTC
many TRBJ2-5 TRBV5-1 . CASSLGPTRETQYF TGCGCCAGCAGCTTGGGCCCTACCAGGGAGACCCAGTACTTC
. TRBJ2-7 TRBV6-5 . CASSYSAAYYEQYF TGTGCCAGCAGTTACTCGGCAGCCTACTACGAGCAGTACTTC
few TRBJ2-7 TRBV12-3/TRBV12-4 TRBD2 CASRPTSGGPPEQYF TGTGCCAGCAGGCCCACTAGCGGGGGACCTCCCGAGCAGTACTTC
few TRBJ1-1 TRBV5-4 TRBD1 CASSFGTGVVEAFF TGTGCCAGCAGCTTCGGGACAGGGGTGGTTGAAGCTTTCTTT
few TRBJ2-2 TRBV11-2 . CASSLTIQGGGELFF TGTGCCAGCAGCTTAACGATACAGGGTGGCGGGGAGCTGTTTTTT
few TRBJ2-5 TRBV24-1 . CATSTATGAAGVDQETQYF TGTGCCACCAGTACTGCGACAGGGGCGGCGGGGGTGGATCAAGAGACCCAGTACTTC
few TRBJ1-2 TRBV10-3 TRBD1 CAISRQGENYGYTF TGTGCCATCAGCAGACAGGGCGAGAACTATGGCTACACCTTC
many TRBJ2-7 TRBV20-1 . CSARDYRKGSYEQYF TGCAGTGCTAGAGATTACAGAAAAGGGTCCTACGAGCAGTACTTC
. TRBJ2-6 TRBV20-1 . CSAKGANVLTF TGCAGTGCCAAGGGGGCCAACGTCCTGACTTTC
. TRBJ2-3 TRBV15 TRBD1 CATSSRTGSGDTQYF TGTGCCACCAGCAGCCGGACAGGGTCGGGAGATACGCAGTATTTT
few TRBJ2-5 TRBV10-3 TRBD1 CAIRRDSQETQYF TGTGCCATCAGGAGGGACAGCCAAGAGACCCAGTACTTC
. TRBJ1-1 TRBV20-1 . CSARDPMGTEAFF TGCAGTGCTAGAGATCCGATGGGCACTGAAGCTTTCTTT
many TRBJ2-3 TRBV10-3 . CAISVTTDTQYF TGTGCCATCAGTGTGACCACAGATACGCAGTATTTT
few TRBJ2-7 TRBV29-1 TRBD1 CSAVPGQGPYEQYF TGCAGCGCCGTACCGGGACAGGGCCCCTACGAGCAGTACTTC
many TRBJ2-3 TRBV24-1 TRBD1 CATSDTRTGSADTQYF TGTGCCACCAGTGATACCAGGACAGGGTCGGCAGATACGCAGTATTTT
few TRBJ2-1 TRBV12-3/TRBV12-4 TRBD2 CASTPIGGVSYNEQFF TGTGCCAGCACCCCCATCGGGGGGGTTTCCTACAATGAGCAGTTCTTC
. TRBJ2-7 TRBV7-2 TRBD2 CASSLVAGWVDEQYF TGTGCCAGCAGCTTAGTAGCGGGGTGGGTAGACGAGCAGTACTTC
few TRBJ2-2 TRBV6-2/TRBV6-3 . CASSYPSMNTGELFF TGTGCCAGCAGTTACCCTAGCATGAACACCGGGGAGCTGTTTTTT
. TRBJ2-3 TRBV7-6 TRBD2 CASSKSRLAGGPEDTQYF TGTGCCAGCAGCAAATCACGACTAGCGGGAGGGCCCGAAGATACGCAGTATTTT
. TRBJ2-1 TRBV25-1 . CASSEYPLAKNNEQFF TGTGCCAGCAGTGAATATCCCCTAGCGAAGAACAATGAGCAGTTCTTC
many TRBJ2-7 TRBV5-1 TRBD1 CASSLGGQGDEQYF TGCGCCAGCAGCTTGGGGGGACAGGGGGACGAGCAGTACTTC
. TRBJ2-7 TRBV25-1 . CASHETGQQYF TGTGCCAGTCACGAGACCGGGCAGCAGTACTTC
few TRBJ2-5 TRBV7-2 TRBD2 CASRPGGGPQETQYF TGTGCCAGCAGGCCCGGGGGGGGGCCCCAAGAGACCCAGTACTTC
few TRBJ2-1 TRBV10-3 . CAISGGLSNIEQFF TGTGCCATCAGTGGAGGACTTAGCAACATTGAGCAGTTCTTC